What follows are 12 T cell receptor beta chains derived from one specimen sequenced in a study of beta chain features in type 1 diabetes. cDNA synthesis used the whole RNA isolate, giving expressed TCRB sequences. Here immunoSEQ multiplex PCR was the method, and the copy in TCRdb shows in-frame clones only, minus some. The profile shows under 300,000 clones, roughly 8% of them singletons. Material: central memory CD4+ T cells from blood. The receptors come from a woman aged 18-29 years in good health.

The genes are TRBV5-6 and TRBJ1-2, with a possible D match to TRBD1 (6 bases). Trimming shortened V by 3 bases and J by 4 bases, and 16 bases separated the two germline ends. The germline V gene has CDR1 SGHDT and CDR2 YYEEEE. The CDR3 covers 15 residues. The CDR3 nucleotides are TGTGCCAGCAGCTGGTCCGGGACACCCCTCTATGGCTACACCTTC. This gives the protein CASSWSGTPLYGYTF.

V and J are TRBV7-2 and TRBJ2-3; 7 bases align to TRBD1. This CDR3 contains 17 residues. V shed 5 bases, J shed 0 bases, and the junction held 11 bases outside the gene matches. Germline V gene data show CDR1 as SGHTA and CDR2 as FQGNSA. The CDR3 here is CASSSPHDRASTDTQYF. Written as DNA, the CDR3 is TGTGCCAGCAGCAGTCCCCACGACAGGGCAAGCACAGATACGCAGTATTTT.

This chain links TRBV7-2 with TRBJ1-3, with D maybe TRBD1 (6 bases). Germline CDR1 and CDR2: SGHTA and FQGNSA. CDR3 length: 19 residues. V lost 2 bases and J lost 0, with 20 bases in between. The CDR3 here is CASSLLGWGAPSSGNTIYF. CDR3 bases: TGTGCCAGCAGCTTATTGGGATGGGGGGCGCCGAGCTCTGGAAACACCATATATTTT. Full variable domain (rest looked up from reference TRBV7-2 and TRBJ1-3): GAGVSQSPSNKVTEKGKDVELRCDPISGHTALYWYRQSLGQGLEFLIYFQGNSAPDKSGLPSDRFSAERTGGSVSTLTIQRTQQEDSAVYLCASSLLGWGAPSSGNTIYFGEGSWLTVV.

This clone was counted ten times or more. The genes are TRBV7-2 and TRBJ2-1; tentatively, D is TRBD1 (5 bases). From germline, CDR1 is SGHTA and CDR2 FQGNSA. The ends were cut back, 2 bases at V and 4 bases at J, with 9 bases in the middle. The CDR3 has 14 amino acids. The CDR3 DNA is TGTGCCAGCAGCTTAAGTCAGGGATACAATGAGCAGTTCTTC. This sequence encodes CASSLSQGYNEQFF.

This clone has ten or more counts. Written as DNA, the CDR3 is TGTGCCAGTAGTATAGGGGCAGACTATGGCTACACCTTC. Protein sequence: CASSIGADYGYTF. V gene TRBV19 combines with J gene TRBJ1-2; D not certain. The CDR3 totals 13 residues. Per the germline V gene, CDR1 is LNHDA and CDR2 is SQIVND (reference sequence). V gave up 1 base and J gave up 3 bases, with 6 bases separating them.

Only one count was recorded for this clone. A far larger clone differs by one base, so this is likely a read error. This chain uses TRBV30 with TRBJ2-3; TRBD1 matches 7 bases. Germline V gene sequence: CDR1 GTSNPN, CDR2 SVGIG (reference sequence). The CDR3 loop spans 15 amino acids. Unmatched junction bases numbered 9, after V lost 4 bases and J lost 2 bases. The CDR3 bases are TGTGCCTGGATCAGACAGGGCCTCAACACAGATACGCAGTATTTT. This codes for CAWIRQGLNTDTQYF.

In this sample, this clone turned up a few times. The chain is built from TRBV4-1 and TRBJ2-3; D possibly corresponds to TRBD2 (7 bases). The CDR3 spans 17 residues. Germline-derived CDR1 and CDR2 are MGHRA and YSYEKL. V was pared by 8 bases and J by 3 bases, with 24 bases between. CDR3 region: CASYKGRGGLRTDTQYF. The DNA of the CDR3 is TGCGCCAGCTACAAGGGGAGGGGGGGCCTGAGGACAGATACGCAGTATTTT.

This clone showed up just a few times. This same CDR3 is encoded by further DNA sequences in the sample. The V gene is TRBV4-3, the J gene TRBJ2-3; 11 bases are a match to TRBD2. Trimming cost V 1 base and J 3 bases; bases outside gene matches: 6. The CDR3 has 17 amino acids. CDR1 is LGHNA and CDR2 is YSLEER in the germline V gene. Here the CDR3 DNA reads TGCGCCAGCAGCCAAGGACTAGCGGGGAGCCTTACAGATACGCAGTATTTT. This codes for CASSQGLAGSLTDTQYF.

The CDR3 DNA is TGTGCCAGCAGACGGTTACCGGGACTCATGAACACTGAAGCTTTCTTT. Protein product: CASRRLPGLMNTEAFF. The chain combines TRBV28 with TRBJ1-1; D perhaps matches TRBD1 (5 bases). The CDR3 contains 16 residues. The V end was cut by 6 bases, the J end by 0 bases, with 17 bases between. The V gene's germline CDR1 is MDHEN and CDR2 SYDVKM. Full variable domain (missing parts from reference TRBV28 and TRBJ1-1): DVKVTQSSRYLVKRTGEKVFLECVQDMDHENMFWYRQDPGLGLRLIYFSYDVKMKEKGDIPEGYSVSREKKERFSLILESASTNQTSMYLCASRRLPGLMNTEAFFGQGTRLTVV.

This rearrangement joins TRBV9 to TRBJ2-7; D is possibly TRBD2 (6 bases). The CDR3 covers 19 residues. CDR1 and CDR2 from the germline V gene are SGDLS and YYNGEE. The V end was cut by 6 bases, the J end by 9 bases, with 37 bases between. The CDR3 region has the DNA TGTGCCAGCATACCAACAGGCGAAAGAGGACGGGAGAGGAGGCTGGGGCAGTACTTC. Encoded protein: CASIPTGERGRERRLGQYF.

The V call is TRBV12-5, the J call TRBJ2-2; D unclear. In germline, CDR1 is LGHNT, CDR2 FRNRAP. V was shortened by 4 bases and J by 4 bases, with 10 bases between the two germline ends. CDR3 length equals 14 residues. The CDR3 loop reads CASGSDTRTGELFF. The CDR3 DNA reads as TGTGCTAGTGGTTCCGACACGCGCACCGGGGAGCTGTTTTTT.

The V gene is TRBV4-2, the J gene TRBJ1-1; the D gene is possibly TRBD1 (5 bases). This CDR3 region has 15 residues. Germline V gene data show CDR1 as LGHNA and CDR2 as YNFKEQ. V was cut by 4 bases and J by 4 bases, with 16 bases left in between. CDR3 coding DNA: TGTGCCAGCAGCCCCAGAGACTCGGGGGGCACTGAAGCTTTCTTT. Its protein product is CASSPRDSGGTEAFF.